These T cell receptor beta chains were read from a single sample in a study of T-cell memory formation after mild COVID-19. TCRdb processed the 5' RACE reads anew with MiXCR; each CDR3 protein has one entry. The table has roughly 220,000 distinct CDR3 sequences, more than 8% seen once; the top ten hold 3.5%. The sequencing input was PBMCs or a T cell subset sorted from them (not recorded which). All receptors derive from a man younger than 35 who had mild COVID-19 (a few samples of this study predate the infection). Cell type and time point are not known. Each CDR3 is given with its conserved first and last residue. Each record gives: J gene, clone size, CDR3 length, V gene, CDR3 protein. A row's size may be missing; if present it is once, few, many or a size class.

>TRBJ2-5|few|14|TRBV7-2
CASSKRGTEETQYF
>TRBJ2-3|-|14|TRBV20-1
CSARRGGLSDTQYF
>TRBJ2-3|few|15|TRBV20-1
CSARDVRTSADTQYF
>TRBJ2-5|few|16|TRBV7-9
CASSLTGQPVEETQYF
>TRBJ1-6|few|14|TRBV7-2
CASSLDAYNSPLHF
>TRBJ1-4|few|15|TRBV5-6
CASSSPTGVTEKLFF
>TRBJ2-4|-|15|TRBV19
CASSPMAGTENIQYF
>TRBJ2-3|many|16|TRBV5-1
CASSLRVGGPTDTQYF
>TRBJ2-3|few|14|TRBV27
CASSFGYSTDTQYF
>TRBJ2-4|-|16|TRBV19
CASNGQGTVAKNIQYF
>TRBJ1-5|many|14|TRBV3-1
CASSLAGSNQPQHF
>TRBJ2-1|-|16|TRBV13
CASSLDRAGGPGEQFF
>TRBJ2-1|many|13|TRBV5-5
CASSLETVNEQFF
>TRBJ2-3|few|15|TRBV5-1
CASSPLLRTTDTQYF
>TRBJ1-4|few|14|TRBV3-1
CASTPTATNEKLFF
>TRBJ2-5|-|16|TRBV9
CASSVEGGGLVETQYF
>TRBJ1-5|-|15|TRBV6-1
CASSAGSGFYQPQHF
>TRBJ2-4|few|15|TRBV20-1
CSTYRGFLAKNIQYF
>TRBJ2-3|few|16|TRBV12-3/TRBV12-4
CASSPGRWQGTDTQYF
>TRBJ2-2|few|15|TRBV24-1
CATAAGRHGTGELFF
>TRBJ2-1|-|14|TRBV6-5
CASRSSGGANEQFF
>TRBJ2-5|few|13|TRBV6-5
CASSLDWGETQYF
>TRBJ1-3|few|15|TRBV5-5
CASSYGQGSGNTIYF
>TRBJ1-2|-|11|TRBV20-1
CSAPDRYGYTF
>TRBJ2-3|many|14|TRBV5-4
CASSHGRPEDTQYF
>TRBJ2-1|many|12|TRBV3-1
CASSLSRVEQFF
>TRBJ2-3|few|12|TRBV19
CASSMQSDTQYF
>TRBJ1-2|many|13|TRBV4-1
CASSQGRVPLYTF
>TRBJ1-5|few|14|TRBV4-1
CASSQVHSNQPQHF
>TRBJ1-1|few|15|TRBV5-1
CASSLIATENTEAFF
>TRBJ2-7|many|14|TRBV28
CASSSPGQTYEQYF
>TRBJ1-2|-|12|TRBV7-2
CASSLAPYGYTF
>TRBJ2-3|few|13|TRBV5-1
CASSLAPLDTQYF
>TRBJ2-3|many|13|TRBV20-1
CSVPTGGTDTQYF
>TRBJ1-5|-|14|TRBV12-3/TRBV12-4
CASSTGTGGQPQHF
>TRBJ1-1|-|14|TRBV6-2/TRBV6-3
CASMVADLNTEAFF
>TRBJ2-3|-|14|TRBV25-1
CARMTSGDTDTQYF
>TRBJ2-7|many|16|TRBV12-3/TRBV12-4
CASNRTEGPETYEQYF
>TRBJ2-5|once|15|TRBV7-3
CASSPGGRGGETQYF
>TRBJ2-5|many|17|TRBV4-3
CASSQGIGRGPEETQYF
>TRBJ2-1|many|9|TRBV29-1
CSVENEQFF
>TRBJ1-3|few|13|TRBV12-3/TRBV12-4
CASSLKRRVPVYF
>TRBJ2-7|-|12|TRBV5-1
CASSLDRYEQYF
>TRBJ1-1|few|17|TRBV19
CASSGGQLTTLNTEAFF
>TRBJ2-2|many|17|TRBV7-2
CASSFPPGTQNTGELFF
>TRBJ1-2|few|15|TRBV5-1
CASSLLGGANYGYTF
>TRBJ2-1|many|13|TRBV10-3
CAISEPAGHQQFF
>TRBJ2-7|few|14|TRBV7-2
CASSPVSGGYEQYF
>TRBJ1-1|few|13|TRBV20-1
CSAPGQQNTEAFF
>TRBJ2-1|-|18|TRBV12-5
CASGLVPGTSGPTNEQFF
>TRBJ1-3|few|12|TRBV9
CASSAPGNTIYF